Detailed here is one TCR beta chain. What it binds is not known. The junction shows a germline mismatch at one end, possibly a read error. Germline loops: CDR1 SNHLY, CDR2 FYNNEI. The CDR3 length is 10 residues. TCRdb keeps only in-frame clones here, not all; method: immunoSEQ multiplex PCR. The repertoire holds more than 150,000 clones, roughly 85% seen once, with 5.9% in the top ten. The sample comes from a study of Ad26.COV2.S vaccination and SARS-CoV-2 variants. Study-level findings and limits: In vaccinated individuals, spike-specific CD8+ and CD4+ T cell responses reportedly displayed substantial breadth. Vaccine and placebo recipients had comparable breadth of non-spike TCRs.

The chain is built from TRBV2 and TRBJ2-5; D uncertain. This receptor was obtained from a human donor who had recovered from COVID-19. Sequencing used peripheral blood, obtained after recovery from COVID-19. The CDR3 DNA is TGTGCCAGCAGTGAAGAGATCCAGTACTTC. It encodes CASSEEIQYF. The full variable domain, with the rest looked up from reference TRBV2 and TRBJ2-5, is EPEVTQTPSHQVTQMGQEVILRCVPISNHLYFYWYRQILGQKVEFLVSFYNNEISEKSEIFDDQFSVERPDGSNFTLKIRSTKLEDSAMYFCASSEEIQYFGPGTRLLVL.